This T cell receptor (beta chain) was found in a study of CD8+ T cells in alopecia areata. Background on the study: Dosing with tofacitinib proceeded for 6 to 18 months, followed by 6 months off drug.

The study's findings and limits: Normal scalp had lower clonality than lesional scalp, with alopecia totalis/universalis lesions showing this most strongly.

The CDR3 consists of 12 residues. Germline CDR1 reads SGHRS; CDR2 reads YFSETQ. Trimming cost V 2 bases and J 4 bases, with 6 bases left between them. Treatment described: oral pan-JAK inhibitor, 5-10 mg twice daily. A FACSAria was used to sort CD4+ and CD8+ T cells. These cells came from PBMCs. This clone was found a few times. What it recognizes is unknown. Sequencing relied on a cDNA template that was reverse transcribed from extracted RNA. The protocol was immunoSEQ multiplex PCR, while the TCRdb copy is restricted to in-frame clones and leaves out a portion. The repertoire has a few hundred thousand clones, 35% to 40% of them found once; the top ten carry 0.48%.

The clonotype comes from a human donor with alopecia areata. This sequence joins TRBV5-1 and TRBJ1-1; D is uncertain. Sequenced here: CD4+ T cells sorted from blood, sampled between weeks 30 and 35, from a patient treated with tofacitinib. CDR3 sequence (DNA): TGCGCCAGCAGCTTTGGCAGCACTGAAGCTTTCTTT. The encoded protein is CASSFGSTEAFF.